What follows are 24 T cell receptor beta chains derived from one specimen sequenced in a study of T cell responses to AZD1222 COVID-19 vaccine. Sequencing used immunoSEQ multiplex PCR; TCRdb keeps in-frame clones, though not all of them. Here the sample spans about 110,000 clones, 88% being singletons. The material sequenced was peripheral blood, taken on day 0 of MenACWY control vaccination. These receptors came from an adult in good health.

V is TRBV24-1 and J is TRBJ2-1, with a tentative D call TRBD1 (5 bases). Germline CDR1 is KGHDR and CDR2 is SFDVKD. The CDR3 runs to 15 residues. V lost 4 bases and J lost 7, with 16 bases in between. The CDR3 DNA reads TGTGCCACCAGTGACTCAGGGCGGTTTGGGAATGAGCAGTTCTTC. This translates into CATSDSGRFGNEQFF.

The rearrangement links TRBV7-2 to TRBJ2-4; D is uncertain. V was pared by 2 bases and J by 1 base, with 12 bases between. This CDR3 comprises 16 residues. Germline V gene lookup returns CDR1 SGHTA and CDR2 FQGNSA. The CDR3 nucleotides read TGTGCCAGCAGCTTAATGGGTGGAGTGGCCAAAAACATTCAGTACTTC. This encodes CASSLMGGVAKNIQYF.

This clone was recorded a few times. This chain joins TRBV28 and TRBJ2-3, with D perhaps assigned TRBD1 or TRBD2 (5 bases each). Deletions cut 2 bases from V and 13 bases from J, with 10 bases between. The CDR3 contains 11 residues. CDR1 and CDR2 (germline): MDHEN, SYDVKM. The CDR3 bases are TGTGCCAGCAGTTTAAGGGGACGGGAGTATTTT. Amino acids: CASSLRGREYF.

As for this clone: Because it lacks the conserved phenylalanine or tryptophan at the end, this CDR3 is likely a read error. No DNA is shown, since the ends of the CDR3 on it are uncertain; the CDR3 is the one TCRdb lists. The rearrangement joins TRBV24-1 to TRBJ1-1; the table calls TRBD1, which could not be checked here. The germline V gene has CDR1 KGHDR and CDR2 SFDVKD. The CDR3 has 13 residues if both end residues are counted. The CDR3 region is CATPTGTGGPAGV.

The chain is built from TRBV4-3 and TRBJ1-2; the match to TRBD1 covers 8 bases. The trim removed 0 bases at V and 6 bases at J, leaving 0 bases unmatched. The CDR3 loop spans 13 amino acids. Germline CDR1 LGHNA, CDR2 YSLEER. The CDR3 coding sequence is TGCGCCAGCAGCCAAGACAGGGGGCATGGCTACACCTTC. Protein sequence: CASSQDRGHGYTF.

The chain recombines TRBV29-1 with TRBJ1-2; perhaps TRBD1 as D (6 bases). Germline-derived CDR1 and CDR2 are SQVTM and ANQGSEA. V lost 3 bases and J lost 2, with 10 bases in between. This CDR3 is built from 13 residues. The CDR3 loop is CSVEIGQNYGYTF. CDR3 coding DNA: TGCAGCGTTGAGATCGGACAGAACTATGGCTACACCTTC.

J is TRBJ2-2 and V is TRBV19; D call uncertain. Germline V gene lookup returns CDR1 LNHDA and CDR2 SQIVND (reference sequence). The V end lost 6 bases, the J end lost 1 base, and 6 bases lay between the germline ends. This CDR3 comprises 13 residues. In DNA, the CDR3 is TGTGCCAGTAGGTCTGAGAACACCGGGGAGCTGTTTTTT. Its protein is CASRSENTGELFF. Filled out from reference TRBV19 and TRBJ2-2, the complete variable domain reads DGGITQSPKYLFRKEGQNVTLSCEQNLNHDAMYWYRQDPGQGLRLIYYSQIVNDFQKGDIAEGYSVSREKKESFPLTVTSAQKNPTAFYLCASRSENTGELFFGEGSRLTVL.

The chain links TRBV7-9 to TRBJ1-1; 7 nucleotides line up with TRBD1. CDR1 SEHNR and CDR2 FQNEAQ come from the germline V gene (reference sequence). V lost 5 bases and J lost 9; bases outside the gene matches: 12. The CDR3 covers 14 residues. The CDR3: CASSPEQGMVKAFF. CDR3 coding DNA: TGTGCCAGCAGCCCCGAACAGGGGATGGTGAAAGCTTTCTTT. Supplemented by reference TRBV7-9 and TRBJ1-1, the full variable domain reads DTGVSQNPRHKITKRGQNVTFRCDPISEHNRLYWYRQTLGQGPEFLTYFQNEAQLEKSRLLSDRFSAERPKGSFSTLEIQRTEQGDSAMYLCASSPEQGMVKAFFGQGTRLTVV.

The J gene is TRBJ1-6, the V gene TRBV6-9; the D gene is possibly TRBD1 (6 bases). Germline-derived CDR1 and CDR2 are MNHGY and SVAAGI. V was clipped by 4 bases and J by 7 bases, with 20 bases between them. The CDR3 is 17 amino acids. CDR3 in DNA: TGTGCCAGCAGTTTACTACCACAGGGAGTTAGGAATTCACCCCTCCACTTT. Protein product: CASSLLPQGVRNSPLHF.

The genes are TRBV9 and TRBJ1-1; possible D gene TRBD1, 6 bases. There are 14 residues in the CDR3. Trimming removed 2 bases at V and 0 bases at J, with 8 bases between. Per germline, CDR1 SGDLS and CDR2 YYNGEE. DNA for the CDR3: TGTGCCAGCAGCGTGGACAGAGTGAACACTGAAGCTTTCTTT. This encodes CASSVDRVNTEAFF.

The chain combines TRBV6-6 with TRBJ1-2; D is undetermined. V lost 4 bases to trimming and J lost 7 bases, with 13 bases between them. Germline V lookup: CDR1 MNHNY, CDR2 SVGAGI (reference sequence). This CDR3 is built from 13 residues. The chain's CDR3 is CASSSRWGRGYTF. The CDR3 region has the DNA TGTGCCAGCAGTTCCCGTTGGGGTCGTGGCTACACCTTC.

Turning to this clone: The same CDR3 can be traced to other DNA sequences in this sample. The chain carries TRBV7-2 and TRBJ2-7; 8 bases are shared with TRBD1. CDR3 length: 14 residues. The V gene end was trimmed by 1 base and the J gene end by 4 bases; junction bases not matched to a gene: 3. The germline V gene has CDR1 SGHTA and CDR2 FQGNSA. The CDR3 DNA is TGTGCCAGCAGCTTAGGACAGGGGAATTACGAGCAGTACTTC. The encoded protein is CASSLGQGNYEQYF.

The chain carries TRBV2 and TRBJ1-2; D not resolved. This CDR3 has 14 amino acids. Trimming left V 2 bases short and J 4 bases short, with 11 bases between. The germline V gene has CDR1 SNHLY and CDR2 FYNNEI. The CDR3 nucleotides are TGTGCCAGCAGTGAAACGTCTCTGGGCTATGGCTACACCTTC. The encoded protein is CASSETSLGYGYTF.

J is TRBJ2-4 and V is TRBV29-1; TRBD2 might be the D (5 bases). The V and J ends lost 3 bases and 8 bases respectively, with 8 bases between them. CDR3 size: 11 residues. CDR1 and CDR2 from the germline V gene are SQVTM and ANQGSEA. This chain's CDR3 is CSVDGGDIQYF. Written as DNA, the CDR3 is TGCAGCGTTGATGGAGGAGACATTCAGTACTTC.

V and J are TRBV5-4 and TRBJ1-2; 7 bases match TRBD1. The CDR3 is 16 amino acids. Germline CDR1 reads SGHNT; CDR2 reads YYREEE (reference sequence). V dropped 5 bases and J dropped 5; count of bases not matched to a gene: 15. CDR3 bases: TGTGCCAGCAGTTTAATAGGGGGACAGCAATTTTATGGCTACACCTTC. Translated, it gives CASSLIGGQQFYGYTF.

The rearrangement joins TRBV6-5 to TRBJ1-3; maybe TRBD1 (5 bases). The germline gives CDR1 MNHEY, CDR2 SVGAGI. V was pared by 4 bases and J by 4 bases, with 8 bases between. The length of the CDR3 is 13 residues. The CDR3: CASSSGTGNTIYF. In DNA, the CDR3 is TGTGCCAGCAGTTCCGGGACCGGAAACACCATATATTTT.

The gene calls are TRBV28 and TRBJ2-1, with D possibly TRBD1 on 6 matching bases. CDR1 MDHEN and CDR2 SYDVKM come from the germline V gene. This CDR3 comprises 13 residues. Trimming removed 5 bases from V and 5 bases from J, with 10 bases in between. CDR3 amino acids: CASSNDRNNEQFF. The CDR3 nucleotides read TGTGCCAGCAGTAATGACAGGAACAATGAGCAGTTCTTC.

CDR3 amino acids: CASSNLLWTANTEAFF. For the CDR3, the DNA is TGTGCCAGCAGCAATTTACTTTGGACAGCGAACACTGAAGCTTTCTTT. The J gene is TRBJ1-1, the V gene TRBV21-1; the DNA was not used to check the table's D call, TRBD1. TRBV21-1 is an annotated pseudogene. The CDR3 has 16 residues.

This chain uses TRBV28 with TRBJ1-1, with 7 nucleotides matching TRBD1. Germline-derived CDR1 and CDR2 are MDHEN and SYDVKM. After removal of 6 bases from V and 1 base from J, the junction contained 8 bases not matched to a gene. The CDR3 covers 15 residues. Here the CDR3 reads CASSYGDRPNTEAFF. The CDR3 DNA follows: TGTGCCAGCAGCTATGGGGACAGACCGAACACTGAAGCTTTCTTT.

The V gene is TRBV12-3 or TRBV12-4, the J gene TRBJ2-5, with D hard to call. V lost 4 bases, J lost 2 bases, and 5 bases lay in between. The CDR3 length is 12 residues. The CDR3 bases are TGTGCCAGCAGTTGGGTACAAGAGACCCAGTACTTC. This gives the protein CASSWVQETQYF.

The rearrangement joins TRBV4-2 to TRBJ1-5, with 8 bases aligning to TRBD1. The CDR3 length is 17 residues. Germline values: CDR1 LGHNA, CDR2 YNFKEQ. The J segment lost 1 base and the V segment lost 2 bases, leaving 7 bases of the junction unmatched. The CDR3 sequence: CASSQQDRAESNQPQHF. CDR3 sequence (DNA): TGTGCCAGCAGCCAACAGGACAGGGCCGAAAGCAATCAGCCCCAGCATTTT.

The genes are TRBV4-1 and TRBJ1-2; possibly TRBD1 for D (5 bases). The length of the CDR3 is 14 residues. From germline, CDR1 is MGHRA and CDR2 YSYEKL. The ends were cut back, 1 base at V and 8 bases at J, with 14 bases in the middle. CDR3 DNA sequence: TGCGCCAGCAGCCAAGGAGGGGCCGGGAGAGGCTACACCTTC. It specifies CASSQGGAGRGYTF.

The chain uses TRBV28 and TRBJ1-1; TRBD1 aligns across 9 bases. This CDR3 has 14 amino acids. Looked up from germline, CDR1 is MDHEN and CDR2 is SYDVKM. The V segment lost 8 bases and the J segment 1 base; nucleotides outside the gene matches: 5. This CDR3 is CASCTGGRNTEAFF. The CDR3 DNA is TGTGCCAGCTGCACAGGGGGCCGGAACACTGAAGCTTTCTTT.

The gene calls are TRBV28 and TRBJ1-1, with no clear D. Germline lookup yields CDR1 MDHEN and CDR2 SYDVKM. The ends were cut back, 2 bases at V and 6 bases at J, with 10 bases in the middle. The CDR3 length is 13 residues. DNA of the CDR3: TGTGCCAGCAGTTTAATTGACACCGCTGAAGCTTTCTTT. This sequence encodes CASSLIDTAEAFF.